The source of this T cell receptor beta chain is a study of regulatory T cells in long-lasting Graves disease. Regarding the study as a whole: Persistent disease was associated with favored TRBV28 usage and with favored use of TRBJ1-2 and TRBJ2-5. Lower TCR diversity characterized persistent Graves' patients relative to newly diagnosed patients. Sharing of public clonotypes was greater in persistent patients (about 3,000) than in new patients (around 930).

As regards this clonotype: The antigen remains unidentified.

As to time point: persistent/refractory GD, antithyroid drugs over 5 years with positive TRAb. The TCR library was prepared using RNA isolated from PBMCs. The authors built TCR beta libraries using iRepertoire HTBI primers and Arm-PCR of CDR3 regions. In TCRdb, the multiplex PCR reads were re-called with MiXCR into one record per CDR3 protein. The sample has over 350,000 distinct CDR3 sequences, more than 20% seen once. In germline, CDR1 is LNHDA, CDR2 SQIVND (reference sequence). The ends lost 5 bases at V and 1 base at J; junction bases unmatched: 4. CDR3 length: 16 residues. The chain combines TRBV19 with TRBJ2-2, with 10 bases identical to TRBD2. This receptor was identified in a female donor with Graves disease. The sample here was peripheral blood mononuclear cells (PBMCs), taken when the disease was refractory, from a patient treated with antithyroid drugs. The CDR3 sequence is CASSPRLAGNTGELFF. CDR3 nucleotide sequence: TGTGCCAGTAGTCCAAGACTAGCGGGGAACACCGGGGAGCTGTTTTTT.